This T cell receptor beta chain was obtained from a study of blood T cell repertoires in COVID-19. TCRdb's table, derived via immunoSEQ multiplex PCR, lists solely in-frame clones and lacks some. The table lists 65,000 to 70,000 clones, 86% of them singletons, with over 4% in the top ten. V dropped 6 bases and J dropped 4; count of bases not matched to a gene: 3. There are 15 residues in the CDR3. The germline V gene encodes CDR1 SEHNR and CDR2 FQNEAQ (reference sequence). The sequencing input was peripheral blood. The chain uses TRBV7-9 and TRBJ2-1, with 13 bases aligning to TRBD2. The clonotype was recovered from a man aged 45-65 years with acute or convalescent COVID-19. In nucleotides, the CDR3 is TGTGCCAGCAGTAGGGGACTAGCGGGATACAATGAGCAGTTCTTC. It codes for CASSRGLAGYNEQFF. The whole variable domain, filled in from reference TRBV7-9 and TRBJ2-1, reads DTGVSQNPRHKITKRGQNVTFRCDPISEHNRLYWYRQTLGQGPEFLTYFQNEAQLEKSRLLSDRFSAERPKGSFSTLEIQRTEQGDSAMYLCASSRGLAGYNEQFFGPGTRLTVL.